This T cell receptor (beta chain) was sequenced for a study of spatial heterogeneity in lung cancer. One entry per CDR3 protein, called by TCRdb with MiXCR from the 5' RACE reads. The sample consists of about 3,600 distinct CDR3 sequences, over 8.5% of them appearing once. The time point here: sample taken at primary tumor resection. The authors sequenced whole RNA from tumor, nontumor lung or frozen PBMC without sorting. General study results and limits: Tumors with more nonsynonymous mutations had more expanded intratumoral alpha and beta TCRs.

The CDR3 contains 15 residues. Deletions cut 0 bases from V and 4 bases from J, with 12 bases between. Looked up from germline, CDR1 is SGDLS and CDR2 is YYNGEE. In its sample, this clonotype was seen a few times. Its matching antigen is unknown. The TCR sequence derives from a male donor with early-stage non-small cell lung cancer. The source was lung tumor tissue, collected at surgery. The chain combines TRBV9 with TRBJ2-3; D may be TRBD2 (7 bases). CDR3 sequence: CASSVAGGRSDTQYF. The CDR3 DNA reads TGTGCCAGCAGCGTAGCCGGGGGGCGCTCAGATACGCAGTATTTT.